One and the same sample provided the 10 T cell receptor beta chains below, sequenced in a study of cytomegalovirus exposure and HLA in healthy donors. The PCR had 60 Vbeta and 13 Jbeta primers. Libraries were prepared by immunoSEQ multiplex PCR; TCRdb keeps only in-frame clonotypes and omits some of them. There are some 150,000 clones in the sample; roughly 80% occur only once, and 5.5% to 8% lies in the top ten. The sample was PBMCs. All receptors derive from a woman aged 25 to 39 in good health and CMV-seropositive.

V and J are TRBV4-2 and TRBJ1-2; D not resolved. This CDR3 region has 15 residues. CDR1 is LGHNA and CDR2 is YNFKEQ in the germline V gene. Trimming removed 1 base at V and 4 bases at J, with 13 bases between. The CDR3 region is CASSQGGSQAYGYTF. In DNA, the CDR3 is TGTGCCAGCAGCCAAGGAGGGAGCCAAGCCTATGGCTACACCTTC.

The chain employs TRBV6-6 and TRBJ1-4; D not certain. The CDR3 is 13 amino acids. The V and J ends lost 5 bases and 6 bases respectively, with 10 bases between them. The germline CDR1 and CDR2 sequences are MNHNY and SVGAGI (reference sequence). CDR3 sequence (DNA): TGTGCCAGCAGTCGAGGGAAGGATGAAAAACTGTTTTTT. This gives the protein CASSRGKDEKLFF.

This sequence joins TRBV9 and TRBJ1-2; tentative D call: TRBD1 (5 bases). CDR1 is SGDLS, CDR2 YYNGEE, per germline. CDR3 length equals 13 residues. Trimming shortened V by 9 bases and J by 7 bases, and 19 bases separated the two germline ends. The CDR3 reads CATSAEGALGYTF. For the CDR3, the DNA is TGTGCCACCTCCGCCGAAGGGGCTCTTGGCTACACCTTC.

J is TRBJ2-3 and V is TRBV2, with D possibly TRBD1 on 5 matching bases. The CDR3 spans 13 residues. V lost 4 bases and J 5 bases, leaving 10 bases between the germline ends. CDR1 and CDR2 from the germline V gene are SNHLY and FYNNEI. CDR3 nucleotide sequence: TGTGCCAGCAGTGTTCTTAGGGGAGATACGCAGTATTTT. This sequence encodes CASSVLRGDTQYF. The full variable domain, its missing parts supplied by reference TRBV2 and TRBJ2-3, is EPEVTQTPSHQVTQMGQEVILRCVPISNHLYFYWYRQILGQKVEFLVSFYNNEISEKSEIFDDQFSVERPDGSNFTLKIRSTKLEDSAMYFCASSVLRGDTQYFGPGTRLTVL.

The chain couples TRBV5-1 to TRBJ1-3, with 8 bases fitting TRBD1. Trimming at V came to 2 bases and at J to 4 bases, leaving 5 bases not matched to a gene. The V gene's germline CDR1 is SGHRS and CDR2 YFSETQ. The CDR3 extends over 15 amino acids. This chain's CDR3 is CASSFDRGGGNTIYF. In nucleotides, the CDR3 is TGCGCCAGCAGCTTTGACAGGGGCGGCGGAAACACCATATATTTT.

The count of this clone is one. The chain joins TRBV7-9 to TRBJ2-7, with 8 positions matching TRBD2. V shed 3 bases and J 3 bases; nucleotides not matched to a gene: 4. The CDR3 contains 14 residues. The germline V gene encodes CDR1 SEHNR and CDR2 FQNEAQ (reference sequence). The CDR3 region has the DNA TGTGCCAGCAGCTTCGGGGGGGCCGGCTACGAGCAGTACTTC. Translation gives CASSFGGAGYEQYF.

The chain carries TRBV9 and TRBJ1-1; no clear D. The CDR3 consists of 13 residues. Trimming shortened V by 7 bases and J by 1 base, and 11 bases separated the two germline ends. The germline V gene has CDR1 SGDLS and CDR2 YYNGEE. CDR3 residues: CASSPPGNTEAFF. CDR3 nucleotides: TGTGCCAGCTCCCCGCCGGGGAACACTGAAGCTTTCTTT.

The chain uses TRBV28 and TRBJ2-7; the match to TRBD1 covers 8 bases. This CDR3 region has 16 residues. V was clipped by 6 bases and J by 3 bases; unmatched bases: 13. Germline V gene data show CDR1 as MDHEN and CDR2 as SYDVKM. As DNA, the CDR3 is TGTGCCAGCAGCCTCCCCCGGACAGGGAGATTCTACGAGCAGTACTTC. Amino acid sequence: CASSLPRTGRFYEQYF. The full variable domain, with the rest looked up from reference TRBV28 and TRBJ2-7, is DVKVTQSSRYLVKRTGEKVFLECVQDMDHENMFWYRQDPGLGLRLIYFSYDVKMKEKGDIPEGYSVSREKKERFSLILESASTNQTSMYLCASSLPRTGRFYEQYFGPGTRLTVT.

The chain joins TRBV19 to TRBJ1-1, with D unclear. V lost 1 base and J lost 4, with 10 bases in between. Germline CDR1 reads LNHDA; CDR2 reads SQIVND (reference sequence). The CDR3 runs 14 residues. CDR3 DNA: TGTGCCAGTAGTATAGGCGGGGAGATCACTGAAGCTTTCTTT. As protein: CASSIGGEITEAFF.

The DNA of the CDR3 is TGCGCCAGCAGCCCGGGACTCACAGGGGGCTTGGGCTACACCTTC. Its translation: CASSPGLTGGLGYTF. This rearrangement joins TRBV5-1 to TRBJ1-2; 9 positions match TRBD1. Trimming removed 4 bases from V and 8 bases from J; junction bases left unmatched: 12. The germline CDR1 and CDR2 sequences are SGHRS and YFSETQ. This CDR3 is 15 amino acids long.